The sequence of this T cell receptor beta chain was determined in a study of blood T cell repertoires in COVID-19. As for the study in general: PBMCs, B-cell-depleted T cells, or T cells provided the cDNA or gDNA that made up the material.

CDR1 is MNHEY and CDR2 is SVGAGI in the germline V gene. CDR3 size: 15 residues. With 2 bases removed from V and 3 bases from J, the gap between germline ends came to 13 bases. Recruitment covered fewer than 25 US areas and drew participants whose ages spanned roughly 18 to 90 years. Participants' own reports of clinical history determined their cohort assignment. The authors' processing: Quantification of nucleated cells was approximated via reference gene primer amplification. The table came from immunoSEQ multiplex PCR; TCRdb's copy has only in-frame clones and leaves some out. Clonal size and the V and J genes are those of that table, whereas D and trimming came from the DNA. The repertoire holds about 210,000 clones, 65% to 90% seen once, with 8% to 9% in the top ten.

This TCR was recovered from a woman between 50 and 59 years old with acute COVID-19. The sequenced sample was PBMCs or T cells enriched from blood (not recorded which). The chain is built from TRBV6-5 and TRBJ1-2, with unresolved D. CDR3 nucleotides: TGTGCCAGCAGTTACACGCGGGGAGGCGACTATGGCTACACCTTC. Its translation: CASSYTRGGDYGYTF.